A single sample is the source of the 13 T cell receptor beta chains below, sequenced in a study of blood T cell repertoires in COVID-19. Assay: immunoSEQ multiplex PCR; the TCRdb copy retains only in-frame clones and omits some. The sample lists about 160,000 clones; roughly four fifths were seen once. The sample taken for sequencing was peripheral blood. Every receptor here comes from a woman of 80 years or more with acute or convalescent COVID-19.

The gene calls are TRBV11-2 and TRBJ2-7, with a possible D match to TRBD2 (5 bases). Germline V gene lookup returns CDR1 SGHAT and CDR2 FQNNGV. This CDR3 has 14 residues. Between the trimmed V and J ends, which lost 1 base and 6 bases, there was a span of 13 bases. In nucleotides, the CDR3 is TGTGCCAGCAGCTTAGCGAGGGCCGGATCCGAGCAGTACTTC. It translates to CASSLARAGSEQYF.

This rearrangement joins TRBV5-1 to TRBJ2-5; perhaps TRBD1 as D (6 bases). The CDR3 consists of 14 residues. CDR1 and CDR2 from the germline V gene are SGHRS and YFSETQ. Trimming shortened V by 1 base and J by 5 bases, and 12 bases separated the two germline ends. CDR3 amino acids: CASSLQVQGETQYF. CDR3 DNA sequence: TGCGCCAGCAGCTTGCAGGTGCAGGGGGAGACCCAGTACTTC.

The chain has TRBV6-2 or TRBV6-3 and TRBJ2-1; the match to TRBD2 covers 11 bases. V lost 5 bases, J lost 6 bases, and 6 bases stayed unmatched. The germline V gene has CDR1 MNHEY and CDR2 SVGEGT. The CDR3 runs to 15 residues. The CDR3 reads CASSLQGLAANEQFF. In nucleotides, the CDR3 is TGTGCCAGCAGTCTTCAGGGACTAGCGGCCAATGAGCAGTTCTTC.

The rearrangement uses TRBV15 and TRBJ1-4; a weak D match, TRBD1 (5 bases). The CDR3 covers 16 residues. Germline V gene lookup returns CDR1 LNHNV and CDR2 YYDKDF (reference sequence). The V end was cut by 1 base, the J end by 8 bases, with 17 bases between. The CDR3 coding sequence is TGTGCCACCAGCAGAGGAGGTGGGGGGGTAGGGGAAAAACTGTTTTTT. Translated: CATSRGGGGVGEKLFF.

The chain links TRBV10-3 to TRBJ2-5; a possible D gene is TRBD2 (6 bases). The CDR3 spans 14 residues. The V gene's germline CDR1 is ENHRY and CDR2 SYGVKD. The ends were cut back, 2 bases at V and 3 bases at J, with 10 bases in the middle. The CDR3 sequence: CAISEIVAEETQYF. The CDR3 nucleotides read TGTGCCATCAGTGAGATTGTAGCGGAAGAGACCCAGTACTTC.

The chain couples TRBV11-2 to TRBJ1-1; no clear D gene. V gave up 4 bases and J gave up 9 bases, with 18 bases separating them. Per germline, CDR1 SGHAT and CDR2 FQNNGV. This CDR3 comprises 14 residues. The CDR3 spells CASSSPDSTDQAFF. As DNA, the CDR3 is TGTGCCAGCAGCTCTCCAGACTCGACTGACCAAGCTTTCTTT. Full variable domain (missing parts from reference TRBV11-2 and TRBJ1-1): EAGVAQSPRYKIIEKRQSVAFWCNPISGHATLYWYQQILGQGPKLLIQFQNNGVVDDSQLPKDRFSAERLKGVDSTLKIQPAKLEDSAVYLCASSSPDSTDQAFFGQGTRLTVV.

The rearrangement uses TRBV5-1 and TRBJ2-5; TRBD2 matches 9 bases. The trim removed 1 base at V and 5 bases at J, leaving 6 bases unmatched. The length of the CDR3 is 15 residues. Germline CDR1 SGHRS, CDR2 YFSETQ. The CDR3 nucleotides are TGCGCCAGCAGCTTGTCCCTAGCGGGATTTGAGACCCAGTACTTC. As protein: CASSLSLAGFETQYF.

Only a few counts were recorded for this clone. The gene calls are TRBV21-1 and TRBJ1-5; TRBD1, the D gene given by the table, was not confirmed from the DNA. TRBV21-1 corresponds to a pseudogene. The CDR3 is 18 residues long. CDR3 protein: CASSNYLPDRVSNQPQHF. DNA of the CDR3: TGTGCCAGCAGCAACTACCTCCCCGACAGGGTTAGCAATCAGCCCCAGCATTTT.

This clone was picked up a small number of times. CDR3 coding DNA: TGTGCCAGCAGCCCAGGGGCAGAGCAGTTCTTC. This gives the protein CASSPGAEQFF. The rearrangement joins TRBV12-3 or TRBV12-4 to TRBJ2-1; tentative D call: TRBD1 (6 bases). The CDR3 covers 11 residues. The ends were cut back, 6 bases at V and 10 bases at J, with 10 bases in the middle.

This clone was detected only a few times. The CDR3 nucleotides are TGTGCCAGCAGCTTCCGGGACAGGGGCGTCTACGAGCAGTACTTC. Residues: CASSFRDRGVYEQYF. This chain connects TRBV7-9 to TRBJ2-7; 10 bases agree with TRBD1. Germline V lookup: CDR1 SEHNR, CDR2 FQNEAQ (reference sequence). V shed 3 bases, J shed 3 bases, and the junction held 5 bases outside the gene matches. This CDR3 is built from 15 residues.

This sequence joins TRBV6-6 and TRBJ2-2; 7 bases are a match to TRBD2. The germline V gene has CDR1 MNHNY and CDR2 SVGAGI (reference sequence). This CDR3 has 15 amino acids. V trimming: 4 bases; J trimming: 1 base; junction bases outside the gene matches: 3. In nucleotides, the CDR3 is TGTGCCAGCAGTTTGGGACTACTGAACACCGGGGAGCTGTTTTTT. As protein: CASSLGLLNTGELFF.

The V and J genes are TRBV5-1 and TRBJ2-1; D possibly corresponds to TRBD2 (6 bases). CDR3 size: 13 residues. V lost 7 bases and J 7 bases, leaving 15 bases between the germline ends. Germline V gene data show CDR1 as SGHRS and CDR2 as YFSETQ. This chain's CDR3 is CASGRDPGNEQFF. The CDR3 DNA sequence: TGCGCCAGCGGGCGGGACCCAGGGAATGAGCAGTTCTTC.

J is TRBJ2-7 and V is TRBV6-7, with a tentative D call TRBD1 (5 bases). TRBV6-7 is noted as an ORF with a role that remains uncertain. Trimming left V 1 base short and J 6 bases short, with 19 bases between. The CDR3 totals 16 residues. CDR3 in amino acids: CASSYWWGTASGEQYF. CDR3 nucleotides: TGTGCCAGCAGTTACTGGTGGGGCACTGCCTCTGGCGAGCAGTACTTC.